The sequence of this T cell receptor beta chain was determined in a study of OX40 agonist ivuxolimab in advanced cancers. Study-level findings and limits: Averaged across samples, CD8+ T cells carried more expanded clones than CD4+ did.

A word on this clone: Its matching antigen is unknown.

Some clones are missing from TCRdb's copy, which holds only in-frame ones; the method was immunoSEQ multiplex PCR. The sample comprises 50,000 to 55,000 clones, approximately 78% of which are singletons, and nearly 0.7% rests with the top ten. This CDR3 contains 15 residues. CDR1 is SQVTM and CDR2 is ANQGSEA in the germline V gene. The J segment lost 4 bases and the V segment lost 3 bases, leaving 4 bases of the junction unmatched. The input for sequencing was CD4+ or CD8+ T cells sorted from blood, taken in a trial of the OX40 agonist ivuxolimab. The clonotype was recovered from an adult with an advanced solid tumor such as melanoma, head and neck, liver or kidney cancer. The chain recombines TRBV29-1 with TRBJ2-7; TRBD2 agrees at 15 bases. CDR3 in amino acids: CSVDRTSGGGYEQYF. The CDR3 region has the DNA TGCAGCGTTGACCGGACTAGCGGGGGGGGATACGAGCAGTACTTC.